This T cell receptor beta chain derives from a study of molecular identifiers for immune sequencing clone quantification. This CDR3 has 14 residues. Trimming removed 3 bases from V and 5 bases from J; junction bases left unmatched: 4. Germline assignment: CDR1 SEHNR and CDR2 FQNEAQ (reference sequence). A few counts support this clonotype. Generation of bulk TCR libraries relied on previously described methods and listed TCR primers. Using its own MiXCR run on the PCR reads, TCRdb lists one record per CDR3 protein. The profile shows about half a million distinct CDR3 sequences, 20% to 25% of them singletons.

The sample comprised naive CD8+ T cells from blood, with Jurkat cell RNA spiked in. Subset reported: FACS-sorted CD8+CD4-CCR7+CD45RA+ naive T cells. This receptor was obtained from a human donor in good health. Some libraries in this study had Jurkat cell RNA spiked in. V and J are TRBV7-9 and TRBJ2-7; 10 bases agree with TRBD2. CDR3 amino acids: CASSFSGGSNEQYF. CDR3 nucleotides: TGTGCCAGCAGCTTTAGCGGGGGGAGCAACGAGCAGTACTTC.